The T cell receptor (beta chain) under discussion was sequenced for a study of T-cell reconstitution after alpha-beta-depleted transplantation in children (dated by TCRdb to 2016 to 2017). Regarding the study in general: Using TCR repertoire profiling, the study followed T-cell immune reconstitution in a quantitative way in children after TCRalphabeta/CD19-depleted allogeneic hematopoietic cell transplantation.

Broader findings and caveats from the paper: The high TCRbeta diversity at day 60 in some patients was ascribed to recipient T cells and intrathymic progenitors that had survived conditioning. Apparently early alphabetaT-cell count recovery about two months after transplant reportedly relied on only several hundred rapidly expanded clones derived from non-depleted graft cells. Hyperexpanded clone frequencies declined over subsequent months; after one year, T-cell counts and TCRbeta diversity were mostly attributed to newly produced T cells.

The label giving this sample's treatment or condition can be read as: allogeneic hematopoietic cell transplantation with graft depleted of TCRalphabeta T cells and CD19 B cells. TCRalphabeta/CD19-depleted allogeneic hematopoietic cell grafts were given to the transplant recipients, all of whom were children. This clonotype appeared many times. Its antigen has not been determined. Base quality data are lacking; no much larger clone is found one base away. The library came from PCR. Sequencing relied on an Illumina HiSeq 2500. TCR library preparation used molecular barcoding, with unique molecular identifiers applied to normalize quantification of the TCRbeta repertoire. Using fastp trimming at Q25 and MiXCR clonotype assembly, TCRdb reanalyzed the public sequencing data and kept in-frame beta chains. Under each unique CDR3 protein, matching rows form one entry showing the most common genes and DNA. Here the sample has under 70,000 distinct CDR3 sequences; roughly 11% occur a single time. Around 14% of the sample belongs to the ten largest clones.

This specimen consisted of PBMCs, obtained before TCRalphabeta/CD19-depleted stem cell transplant. This clonotype was obtained from a boy aged 5-17 years with acute myeloid leukemia, due to receive a stem cell transplant.

CDR3 loop: CASSEMVGTDTQYF. The nucleotides are TGTGCCAGCAGTGAAATGGTCGGCACAGATACGCAGTATTTT. This sequence uses TRBV2 and TRBJ2-3, with an unclear D gene assignment. Trimming costs V 2 bases and J 1 base, and their ends lie 7 bases apart. From the cysteine through the phenylalanine, the CDR3 covers 14 amino acids. Only the CDR3 portion is preserved as DNA: 42 bases, with reading frame beginning at the first base. CDR1 SNHLY and CDR2 FYNNEI are derived from the germline V gene. The CDR3, completed at both ends by the reference TRBV2 and TRBJ2-3 genes, gives the full variable domain EPEVTQTPSHQVTQMGQEVILRCVPISNHLYFYWYRQILGQKVEFLVSFYNNEISEKSEIFDDQFSVERPDGSNFTLKIRSTKLEDSAMYFCASSEMVGTDTQYFGPGTRLTVL.